This TCR beta chain was identified during a study of OX40 agonist ivuxolimab in advanced cancers. V gave up 3 bases and J gave up 1 base, with 7 bases separating them. The CDR3 spans 14 residues. Per the germline V gene, CDR1 is LNHDA and CDR2 is SQIVND (reference sequence). The data were produced by immunoSEQ multiplex PCR, yet TCRdb's version contains in-frame clones alone and is incomplete. The sample has 75,000 to 100,000 clones; about nine tenths are singletons. A single count supports this clone. Sequenced here: CD4+ or CD8+ T cells sorted from blood, sampled in a trial of the OX40 agonist ivuxolimab. The rearrangement uses TRBV19 and TRBJ1-5; D gene ambiguous. This receptor was taken from an adult with an advanced solid tumor such as melanoma, head and neck, liver or kidney cancer. CDR3 nucleotides: TGTGCCAGTAGTATGGGAGTAAGCAATCAGCCCCAGCATTTT. Translated, it gives CASSMGVSNQPQHF.